This TCR beta chain came from a study of molecular identifiers for immune sequencing clone quantification (dated by TCRdb to between 2017 and 2018). About the investigation overall: For a replicate experiment, the RNA from either approximately 20,000 or 98,000 naive CD8 T cells was divided into five aliquots, and four of those aliquots went on to sequencing. This methods study used CD8 T cells to benchmark TCR RNA copy counting and molecular-identifier clustering-based TCR repertoire sequencing (MIDCIRS).

Libraries of naive CD8 T cells were built from about 20,000 to 1,000,000 sorted cells, with 10%, 30% or 50% of the purified RNA used. Naive CD8 T cells were FACS-sorted as CD8+CD4-CCR7+CD45RA+ on a BD FACSAria II into RLT Plus buffer. Detection sensitivity was tested by spiking Jurkat RNA equal to fewer than twelve TCR copies' worth into samples containing about 17,000-1,000,000 naive CD8 T cells. CD8 T cells were enriched with RosetteSep CD8+ T Cell Enrichment Cocktail and Ficoll-Paque, followed by ACK red cell lysis. This clonotype was seen ten or more times. No antigen is known for it. No much larger clonotype is one base removed from it; base qualities were not supplied. Library preparation employed PCR. These reads were obtained on an Illumina HiSeq 4000. Bulk TCR libraries were generated as previously described, with the TCR primers listed in Table S5 used. The Qiagen AllPrep DNA/RNA kit was used to purify total RNA. Before analysis, reads from multiple sequencing runs of one library were combined. In the source study's methods: Only reads with exact TCR constant sequence were kept, trimmed to 150 nt, and grouped by their 12-nt molecular barcodes. Within each barcode group, reads were sub-clustered at a 15% Levenshtein threshold, and quality-weighted consensus sequences were built per RNA molecule. Non-functional sequences were excluded, and lower-count sequences lying one edit away from another sequence were also excluded. Barcode sub-clusters with fewer than 20% of the maximum read count were removed, based on fitting two negative binomial distributions. TCRdb trimmed the raw reads at Q25, called clones with MiXCR and kept productive beta chains. Every distinct CDR3 protein forms one entry, paired with its most common genes and DNA. These V and J calls originate from TCRdb's pipeline instead of the authors' own analysis. This sample has tens of thousands of distinct CDR3 sequences in its table, and over 15% of those were observed once. Clones ranked in the top ten supply more than 0.9% of the sample.

The research as a whole found: Modeling indicated about 3 TCR RNA copies recovered per cell, compared with about 10 by digital PCR, which implies a capture efficiency of around 31%. The sizes of highly expanded clones could end up underestimated when identical TCR molecules share a barcode. When barcode sub-clustering was not used, chimeric consensus sequences inflated TCR diversity, with chimeras reaching as high as 47%. Clones above 20 RNA copies held over 99% of molecules in CMV-specific effector cells but under 1% in naive cells. Spiked-in Jurkat TCR RNA (approximately eleven copies' worth), which is not part of the donor repertoire, was contained in the naive libraries. Spiked-in Jurkat TCR RNA equal to a single cell's worth was reported to be detectable even within 1,100,000 naive CD8 T cells.

The CDR3 runs 12 residues from the cysteine to the phenylalanine. CDR3 DNA only is kept here, 36 bases in frame from base 1. Relative to germline, V is 10 bases shorter and J is 5 bases shorter, with 11 bases between their ends. From the germline V gene, CDR1 is SGHVS and CDR2 is FNYEAQ. The specimen was naive CD8+ T cells from blood, with Jurkat cell RNA spiked in. Reading the label with the study, this specimen's cell subset or site is: FACS-sorted CD8+CD4-CCR7+CD45RA+ naive T cells. The chain couples TRBV7-6 to TRBJ2-2; the D gene identity is not certain. This TCR was recovered from a human donor in good health. Some libraries in this study had Jurkat cell RNA spiked in. CDR3 sequence: CATPVETGELFF. The sequenced DNA is TGTGCCACCCCGGTGGAAACCGGGGAGCTGTTTTTT.